The T cell receptor beta chain described here comes from a study of blood T cell repertoires in COVID-19. Method: immunoSEQ multiplex PCR; TCRdb's copy keeps in-frame clones and lacks some. Of about 260,000 clones in the sample, around nine tenths were seen once. The junction had 8 bases not matched to a gene; V was cut back by 8 bases and J by 6 bases. Germline values: CDR1 MNHEY, CDR2 SVGAGI. The CDR3 has 13 residues. The receptor was derived from a man aged 30 to 39 with active or convalescent COVID-19. The sample consisted of peripheral blood. The J gene is TRBJ2-7, the V gene TRBV6-5; TRBD1 matches 9 bases. CDR3 sequence: CASRRTGVGEQYF. CDR3 bases: TGTGCCAGCCGCCGGACAGGGGTGGGCGAGCAGTACTTC.